This T cell receptor beta chain was found in a study of T cells in tumors after PD-1 blockade. Profiling relied on immunoSEQ multiplex PCR, and the TCRdb table lists in-frame clones only, not all of them. The sample contains some 18,000 clones, approximately 81% of which appear only once. There are 13 residues in the CDR3. CDR1 and CDR2 (germline): SGHNT, YENEEA. V gave up 5 bases and J gave up 0 bases, with 7 bases separating them. The chain is built from TRBV11-3 and TRBJ1-2, with D unresolved. This receptor was taken from a human donor with advanced basal cell or squamous cell carcinoma (not recorded which). The specimen comprised PBMCs, sampled after anti-PD-1 therapy. The CDR3: CASSPDANYGYTF. DNA of the CDR3: TGTGCCAGCAGCCCTGACGCTAACTATGGCTACACCTTC. Filled out from reference TRBV11-3 and TRBJ1-2, the complete variable domain reads EAGVVQSPRYKIIEKKQPVAFWCNPISGHNTLYWYLQNLGQGPELLIRYENEEAVDDSQLPKDRFSAERLKGVDSTLKIQPAELGDSAVYLCASSPDANYGYTFGSGTRLTVV.